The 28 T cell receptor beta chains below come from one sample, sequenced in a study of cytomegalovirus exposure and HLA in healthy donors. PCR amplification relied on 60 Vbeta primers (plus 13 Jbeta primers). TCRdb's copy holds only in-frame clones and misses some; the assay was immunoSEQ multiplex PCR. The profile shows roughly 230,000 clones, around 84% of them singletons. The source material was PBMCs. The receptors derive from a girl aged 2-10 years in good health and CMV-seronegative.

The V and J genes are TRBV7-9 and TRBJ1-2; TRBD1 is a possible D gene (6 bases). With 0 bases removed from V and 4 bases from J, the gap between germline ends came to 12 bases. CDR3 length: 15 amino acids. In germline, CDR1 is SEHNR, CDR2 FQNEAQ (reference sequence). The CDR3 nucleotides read TGTGCCAGCAGCTTAGCTGGGGACATACTCTATGGCTACACCTTC. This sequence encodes CASSLAGDILYGYTF.

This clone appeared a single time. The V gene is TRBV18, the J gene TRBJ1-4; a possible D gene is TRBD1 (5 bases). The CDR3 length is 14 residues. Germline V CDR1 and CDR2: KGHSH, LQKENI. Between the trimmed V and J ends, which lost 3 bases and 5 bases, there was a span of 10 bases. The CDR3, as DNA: TGTGCCAGCTCACCGAGACAGCTGAATGAAAAACTGTTTTTT. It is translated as CASSPRQLNEKLFF.

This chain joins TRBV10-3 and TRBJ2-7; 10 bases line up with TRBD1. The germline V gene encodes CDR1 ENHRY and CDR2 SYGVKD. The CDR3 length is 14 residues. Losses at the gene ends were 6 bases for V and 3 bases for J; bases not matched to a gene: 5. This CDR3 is CAISWTGGVYEQYF. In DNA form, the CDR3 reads TGTGCCATCAGCTGGACAGGGGGTGTCTACGAGCAGTACTTC.

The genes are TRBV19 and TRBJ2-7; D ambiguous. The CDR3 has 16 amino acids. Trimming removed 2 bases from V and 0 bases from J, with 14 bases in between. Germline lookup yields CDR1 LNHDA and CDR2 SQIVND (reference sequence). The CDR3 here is CASSIPVGGSSYEQYF. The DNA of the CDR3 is TGTGCCAGTAGTATACCCGTTGGCGGAAGCTCCTACGAGCAGTACTTC.

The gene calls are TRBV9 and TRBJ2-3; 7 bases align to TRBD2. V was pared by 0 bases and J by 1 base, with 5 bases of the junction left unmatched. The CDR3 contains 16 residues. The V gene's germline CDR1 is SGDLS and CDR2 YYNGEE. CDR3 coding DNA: TGTGCCAGCAGCGTAGAGGCAAGCGGGGGCACAGATACGCAGTATTTT. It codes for CASSVEASGGTDTQYF.

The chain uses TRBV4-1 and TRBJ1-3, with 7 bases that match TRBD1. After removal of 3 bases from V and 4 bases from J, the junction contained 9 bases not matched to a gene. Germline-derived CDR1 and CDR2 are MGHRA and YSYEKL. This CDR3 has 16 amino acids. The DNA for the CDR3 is TGCGCCAGCAGCCAGGCACAAGGGGGCTTCGGAAACACCATATATTTT. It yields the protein CASSQAQGGFGNTIYF.

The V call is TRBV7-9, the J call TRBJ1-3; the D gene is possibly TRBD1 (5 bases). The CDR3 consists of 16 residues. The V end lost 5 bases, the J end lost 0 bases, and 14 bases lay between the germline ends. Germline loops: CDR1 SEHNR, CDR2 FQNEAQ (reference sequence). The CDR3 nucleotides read TGTGCCAGCAGCGCCCCGACAGTAAACTCTGGAAACACCATATATTTT. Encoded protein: CASSAPTVNSGNTIYF.

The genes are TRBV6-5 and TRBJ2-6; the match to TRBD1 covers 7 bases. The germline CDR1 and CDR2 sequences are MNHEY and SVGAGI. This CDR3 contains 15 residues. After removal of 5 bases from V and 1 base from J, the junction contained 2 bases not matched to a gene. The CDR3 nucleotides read TGTGCCAGCAGTGGGACAGTTTCTGGGGCCAACGTCCTGACTTTC. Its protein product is CASSGTVSGANVLTF.

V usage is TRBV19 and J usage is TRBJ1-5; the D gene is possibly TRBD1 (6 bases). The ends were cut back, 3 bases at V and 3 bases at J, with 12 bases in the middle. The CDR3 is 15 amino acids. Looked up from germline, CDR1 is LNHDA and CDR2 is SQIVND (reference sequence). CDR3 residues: CASSIQGTHNQPQHF. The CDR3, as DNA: TGTGCCAGTAGTATTCAGGGGACCCACAATCAGCCCCAGCATTTT.

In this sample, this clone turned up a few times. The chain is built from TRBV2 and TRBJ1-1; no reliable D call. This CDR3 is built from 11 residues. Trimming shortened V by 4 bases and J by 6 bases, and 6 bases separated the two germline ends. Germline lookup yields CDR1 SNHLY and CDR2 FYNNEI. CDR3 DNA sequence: TGTGCCAGCAGTGCCACGGCTGAAGCTTTCTTT. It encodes CASSATAEAFF.

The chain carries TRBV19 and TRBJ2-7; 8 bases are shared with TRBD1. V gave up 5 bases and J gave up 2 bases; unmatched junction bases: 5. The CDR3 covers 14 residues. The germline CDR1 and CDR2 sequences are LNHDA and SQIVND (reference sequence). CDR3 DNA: TGTGCCAGTAGTCCTAGACAGGGGACCTACGAGCAGTACTTC. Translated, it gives CASSPRQGTYEQYF.

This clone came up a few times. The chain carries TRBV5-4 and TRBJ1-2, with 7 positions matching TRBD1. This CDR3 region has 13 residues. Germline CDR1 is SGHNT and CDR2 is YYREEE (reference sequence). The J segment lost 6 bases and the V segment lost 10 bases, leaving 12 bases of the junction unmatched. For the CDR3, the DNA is TGTGCCGCATCGCGGGCAGGGGGAAATGGCTACACCTTC. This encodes CAASRAGGNGYTF. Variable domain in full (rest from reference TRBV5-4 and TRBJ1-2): ETGVTQSPTHLIKTRGQQVTLRCSSQSGHNTVSWYQQALGQGPQFIFQYYREEENGRGNFPPRFSGLQFPNYSSELNVNALELDDSALYLCAASRAGGNGYTFGSGTRLTVV.

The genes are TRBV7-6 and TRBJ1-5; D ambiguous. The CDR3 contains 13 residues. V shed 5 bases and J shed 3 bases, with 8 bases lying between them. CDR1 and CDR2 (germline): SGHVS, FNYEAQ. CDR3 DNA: TGTGCCAGCAGCCGAGGATACAATCAGCCCCAGCATTTT. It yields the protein CASSRGYNQPQHF. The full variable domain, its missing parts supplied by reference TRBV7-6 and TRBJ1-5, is GAGVSQSPRYKVTKRGQDVALRCDPISGHVSLYWYRQALGQGPEFLTYFNYEAQQDKSGLPNDRFSAERPEGSISTLTIQRTEQRDSAMYRCASSRGYNQPQHFGDGTRLSIL.

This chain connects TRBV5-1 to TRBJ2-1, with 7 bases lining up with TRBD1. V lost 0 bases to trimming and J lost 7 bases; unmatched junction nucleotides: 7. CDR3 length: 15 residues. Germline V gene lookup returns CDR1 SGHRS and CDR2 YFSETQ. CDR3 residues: CASSLVGTAFNEQFF. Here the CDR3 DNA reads TGCGCCAGCAGCTTGGTGGGGACAGCTTTTAATGAGCAGTTCTTC.

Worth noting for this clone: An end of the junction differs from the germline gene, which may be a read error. The CDR3 here is CASSANYDEQFF. CDR3 sequence (DNA): TGTGCCAGCAGCGCCAACTACGATGAGCAGTTCTTC. The chain uses TRBV7-6 and TRBJ2-1; the D is unclear. The CDR3 consists of 12 residues. The germline CDR1 and CDR2 sequences are SGHVS and FNYEAQ.

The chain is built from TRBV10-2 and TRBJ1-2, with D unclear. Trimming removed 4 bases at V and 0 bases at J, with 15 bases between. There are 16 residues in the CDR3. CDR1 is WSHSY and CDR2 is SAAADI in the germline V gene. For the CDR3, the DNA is TGCGCCAGCAGTGGCCACAGAAAACCAACTAACTATGGCTACACCTTC. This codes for CASSGHRKPTNYGYTF.

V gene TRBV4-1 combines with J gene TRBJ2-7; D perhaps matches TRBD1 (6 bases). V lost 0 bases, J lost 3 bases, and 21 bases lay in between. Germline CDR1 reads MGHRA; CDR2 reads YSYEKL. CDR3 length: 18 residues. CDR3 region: CASSQDTQGPYYYYEQYF. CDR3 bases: TGCGCCAGCAGCCAAGATACCCAGGGGCCCTACTACTACTACGAGCAGTACTTC.

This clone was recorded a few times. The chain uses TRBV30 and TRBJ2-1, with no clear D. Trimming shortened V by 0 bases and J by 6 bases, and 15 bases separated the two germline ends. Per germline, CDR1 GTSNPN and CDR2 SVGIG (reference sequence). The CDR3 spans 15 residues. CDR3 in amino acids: CAWSVMRRTGNEQFF. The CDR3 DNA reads TGTGCCTGGAGTGTAATGCGGAGAACGGGCAATGAGCAGTTCTTC.

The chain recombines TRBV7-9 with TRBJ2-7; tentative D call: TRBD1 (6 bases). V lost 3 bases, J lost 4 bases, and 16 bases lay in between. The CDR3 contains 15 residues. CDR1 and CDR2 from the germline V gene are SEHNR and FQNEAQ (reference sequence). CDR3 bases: TGTGCCAGCAGCTTGGGGGCAGGGAAGTTTTACGAGCAGTACTTC. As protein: CASSLGAGKFYEQYF.

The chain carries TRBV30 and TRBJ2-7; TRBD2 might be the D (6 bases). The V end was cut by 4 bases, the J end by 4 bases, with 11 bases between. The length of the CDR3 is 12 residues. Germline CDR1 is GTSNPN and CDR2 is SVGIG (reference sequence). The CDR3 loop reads CAWNRESYEQYF. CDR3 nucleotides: TGTGCCTGGAACCGGGAGAGTTACGAGCAGTACTTC.

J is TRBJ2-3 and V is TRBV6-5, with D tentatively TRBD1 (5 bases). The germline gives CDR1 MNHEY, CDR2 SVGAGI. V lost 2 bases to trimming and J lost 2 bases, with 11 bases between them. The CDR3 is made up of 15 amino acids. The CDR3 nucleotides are TGTGCCAGCAGTTACAAGGGGCTACTCACAGATACGCAGTATTTT. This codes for CASSYKGLLTDTQYF.

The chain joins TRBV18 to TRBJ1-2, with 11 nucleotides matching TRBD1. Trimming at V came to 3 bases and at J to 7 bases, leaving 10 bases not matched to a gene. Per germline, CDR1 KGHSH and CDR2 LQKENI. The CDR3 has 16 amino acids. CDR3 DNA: TGTGCCAGCTCACCTCCTTGGACAGGGGGCGAAGGTGGCTACACCTTC. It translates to CASSPPWTGGEGGYTF.

Written as DNA, the CDR3 is TGCAGTGCTAGTCCATACGAGCAGTACTTC. It yields the protein CSASPYEQYF. This chain links TRBV20-1 with TRBJ2-7, with D uncertain. V lost 3 bases and J lost 4, with 4 bases in between. Germline CDR1 and CDR2: DFQATT and SNEGSKA (reference sequence). The CDR3 has 10 amino acids.

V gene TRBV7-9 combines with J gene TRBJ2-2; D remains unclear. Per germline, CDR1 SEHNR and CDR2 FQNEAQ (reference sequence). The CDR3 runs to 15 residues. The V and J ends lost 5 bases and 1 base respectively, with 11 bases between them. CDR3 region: CASSNARVNTGELFF. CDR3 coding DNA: TGTGCCAGCAGCAACGCCCGGGTGAACACCGGGGAGCTGTTTTTT.

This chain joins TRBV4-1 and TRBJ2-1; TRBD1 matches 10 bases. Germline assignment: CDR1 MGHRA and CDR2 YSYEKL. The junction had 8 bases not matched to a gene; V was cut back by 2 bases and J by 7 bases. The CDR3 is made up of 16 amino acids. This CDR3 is CASSQLPGQGINEQFF. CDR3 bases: TGCGCCAGCAGCCAATTGCCGGGACAGGGGATTAATGAGCAGTTCTTC.

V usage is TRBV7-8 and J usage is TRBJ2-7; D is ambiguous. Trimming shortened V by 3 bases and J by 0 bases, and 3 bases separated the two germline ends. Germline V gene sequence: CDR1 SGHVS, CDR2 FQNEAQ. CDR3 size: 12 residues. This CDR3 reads CASSFRSYEQYF. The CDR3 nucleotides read TGTGCCAGCAGCTTTCGCTCCTACGAGCAGTACTTC.

CDR3 protein: CSVALAVPPYEQYF. DNA of the CDR3: TGCAGCGTAGCTCTTGCCGTACCCCCCTACGAGCAGTACTTC. The rearrangement links TRBV29-1 to TRBJ2-7; D ambiguous. Deletions cut 6 bases from V and 2 bases from J, with 17 bases between. The CDR3 has 14 residues. Germline V gene sequence: CDR1 SQVTM, CDR2 ANQGSEA.

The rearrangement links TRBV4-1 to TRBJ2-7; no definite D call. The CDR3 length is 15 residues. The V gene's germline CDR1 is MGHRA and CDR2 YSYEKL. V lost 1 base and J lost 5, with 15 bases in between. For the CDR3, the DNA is TGCGCCAGCAGCCAAGTTACGGCCAGGCTTCACGAGCAGTACTTC. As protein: CASSQVTARLHEQYF.